These 15 T cell receptor beta chains originate from one sample sequenced in a study of blood T cell repertoires in COVID-19. Method: immunoSEQ multiplex PCR; TCRdb's copy keeps in-frame clones and lacks some. The top ten hold approximately 4% of the sample, which has 250,000 to 350,000 clones, 90% seen once. The sample taken for sequencing was PBMCs or T cells enriched from blood (not recorded which). All receptors derive from a woman aged 18-35 years with acute COVID-19.

The V and J genes are TRBV2 and TRBJ1-2; D unresolved. Trimming left V 4 bases short and J 3 bases short, with 3 bases between. The CDR3 spans 11 residues. Germline V gene lookup returns CDR1 SNHLY and CDR2 FYNNEI. CDR3 protein: CASSADYGYTF. Here the CDR3 DNA reads TGTGCCAGCAGTGCGGACTATGGCTACACCTTC.

V and J are TRBV28 and TRBJ1-6; D is undetermined. The CDR3 totals 12 residues. CDR1 is MDHEN, CDR2 SYDVKM, per germline. V dropped 6 bases and J dropped 10 bases, with 10 bases sitting between them. CDR3 DNA: TGTGCCAGCAGCATCTCGGGGTCACCCCTCCACTTT. It translates to CASSISGSPLHF. The full variable domain, rest sourced from reference TRBV28 and TRBJ1-6, is DVKVTQSSRYLVKRTGEKVFLECVQDMDHENMFWYRQDPGLGLRLIYFSYDVKMKEKGDIPEGYSVSREKKERFSLILESASTNQTSMYLCASSISGSPLHFGNGTRLTVT.

CDR3 DNA: TGTGCCAGCAGTTACAACAGTCCCGGGACAGGTCAGCCCCAGCATTTT. It codes for CASSYNSPGTGQPQHF. This sequence joins TRBV6-6 and TRBJ1-5; the match to TRBD1 covers 8 bases. V lost 2 bases, J lost 6 bases, and 9 bases stayed unmatched. From germline, CDR1 is MNHNY and CDR2 SVGAGI (reference sequence). CDR3 length: 16 residues.

V usage is TRBV28 and J usage is TRBJ2-7, with a possible D match to TRBD1 (6 bases). V lost 3 bases and J 3 bases, leaving 15 bases between the germline ends. Germline V CDR1 and CDR2: MDHEN, SYDVKM. The CDR3 has 15 residues. The chain's CDR3 is CASSFSQGLHYEQYF. CDR3 DNA: TGTGCCAGCAGTTTCTCACAGGGCCTTCACTACGAGCAGTACTTC.

The chain couples TRBV7-9 to TRBJ2-3; D is ambiguous. Germline V gene lookup returns CDR1 SEHNR and CDR2 FQNEAQ (reference sequence). The CDR3 is 13 residues long. The V end was cut by 2 bases, the J end by 3 bases, with 6 bases between. The CDR3 bases are TGTGCCAGCAGCTTAAGTAGAACAGATACGCAGTATTTT. Translation gives CASSLSRTDTQYF.

The CDR3 sequence: CASRPGTEYEQYF. CDR3 DNA sequence: TGCGCCAGCAGGCCCGGGACAGAGTACGAGCAGTACTTC. The chain employs TRBV5-1 and TRBJ2-7; TRBD1 matches at 7 bases. CDR3 length: 13 residues. From germline, CDR1 is SGHRS and CDR2 YFSETQ. The trim removed 5 bases at V and 4 bases at J, leaving 6 bases unmatched.

The rearrangement joins TRBV6-5 to TRBJ2-7, with 7 nucleotides matching TRBD2. Losses at the gene ends were 7 bases for V and 2 bases for J; bases not matched to a gene: 11. CDR1 and CDR2 (germline): MNHEY, SVGAGI. The length of the CDR3 is 15 residues. The DNA for the CDR3 is TGTGCCAGCACCGGGGACGGCGCGGGGGCCTACGAGCAGTACTTC. Its protein product is CASTGDGAGAYEQYF.

The chain combines TRBV11-2 with TRBJ2-7; D gene ambiguous. Trimming cost V 4 bases and J 0 bases, with 10 bases left between them. Germline V gene data show CDR1 as SGHAT and CDR2 as FQNNGV. The CDR3 has 14 amino acids. CDR3 region: CASSSSHGSYEQYF. The CDR3 DNA reads TGTGCCAGCAGCTCCTCACATGGCTCCTACGAGCAGTACTTC.

This chain links TRBV2 with TRBJ1-1, with 7 bases lining up with TRBD1. The length of the CDR3 is 15 residues. The V gene end was trimmed by 2 bases and the J gene end by 7 bases; junction bases not matched to a gene: 10. Germline lookup yields CDR1 SNHLY and CDR2 FYNNEI. CDR3 in DNA: TGTGCCAGCAGTGAAACTAGACAGGGTGAGGGTGAAGCTTTCTTT. It yields the protein CASSETRQGEGEAFF. The full variable domain, its missing parts supplied by reference TRBV2 and TRBJ1-1, is EPEVTQTPSHQVTQMGQEVILRCVPISNHLYFYWYRQILGQKVEFLVSFYNNEISEKSEIFDDQFSVERPDGSNFTLKIRSTKLEDSAMYFCASSETRQGEGEAFFGQGTRLTVV.

The sample holds one count of this clone. The V and J genes are TRBV27 and TRBJ2-1; the D is unclear. The CDR3 spans 14 residues. V shed 5 bases and J shed 0 bases, with 8 bases lying between them. Germline lookup yields CDR1 MNHEY and CDR2 SMNVEV (reference sequence). DNA of the CDR3: TGTGCCAGCAGTAAGCTTAGCTCCTACAATGAGCAGTTCTTC. This codes for CASSKLSSYNEQFF.

This clone showed up just once. V gene TRBV7-2 combines with J gene TRBJ1-2, with TRBD1 matching 7 bases. The CDR3 totals 14 residues. Germline trimming cut 5 bases from V and 4 bases from J; bases unmatched to any gene: 7. CDR1 and CDR2 (germline): SGHTA, FQGNSA. The CDR3 spells CASSPLWDSYGYTF. DNA of the CDR3: TGTGCCAGCAGCCCCCTCTGGGACAGCTATGGCTACACCTTC. Together with reference TRBV7-2 and TRBJ1-2, the CDR3 gives the full variable domain: GAGVSQSPSNKVTEKGKDVELRCDPISGHTALYWYRQSLGQGLEFLIYFQGNSAPDKSGLPSDRFSAERTGGSVSTLTIQRTQQEDSAVYLCASSPLWDSYGYTFGSGTRLTVV.

About this clone itself: The junction departs from germline at one end; a sequencing error may be responsible. The chain employs TRBV2 and TRBJ2-1; 7 bases agree with TRBD2. Germline-derived CDR1 and CDR2 are SNHLY and FYNNEI. The CDR3 has 11 residues. The CDR3 DNA sequence: TGTGCCAGCTCGTGGGGGGGAGAGCGGTTCTTC. This encodes CASSWGGERFF.

The gene calls are TRBV6-5 and TRBJ1-4, with 7 positions matching TRBD1. In germline, CDR1 is MNHEY, CDR2 SVGAGI. Trimming removed 8 bases from V and 10 bases from J; junction bases left unmatched: 10. The length of the CDR3 is 13 residues. The CDR3 DNA reads TGTGCCAGCCGGACTCTTCAGGGGGGAAAACTGTTTTTT. It translates to CASRTLQGGKLFF.

This clone was detected only once. The chain couples TRBV13 to TRBJ2-1, with TRBD2 as a possible D gene (6 bases). Per the germline V gene, CDR1 is PRHDT and CDR2 is FYEKMQ (reference sequence). Trimming removed 5 bases at V and 7 bases at J, with 12 bases between. There are 13 residues in the CDR3. The CDR3 loop is CASSPWGGNEQFF. The CDR3 DNA is TGTGCCAGCAGCCCATGGGGAGGTAATGAGCAGTTCTTC.

This chain uses TRBV19 with TRBJ2-1; 7 bases are shared with TRBD1. The V segment lost 8 bases and the J segment 2 bases; nucleotides outside the gene matches: 12. From germline, CDR1 is LNHDA and CDR2 SQIVND (reference sequence). The length of the CDR3 is 16 residues. CDR3 amino acids: CASGTRDRAPYNEQFF. The CDR3 nucleotides read TGTGCCAGTGGGACAAGAGACAGGGCCCCCTACAATGAGCAGTTCTTC.